Shown below are 11 T cell receptor beta chains from a single sample sequenced in a study of Graves' ophthalmopathy and Graves' hyperthyroidism. As the template, RNA transcripts were used to amplify TCR beta CDR3 regions. The workflow started with a first-round RT-PCR run with HTBI primers and then moved on to a second-round multiplex PCR. One entry per CDR3 protein, called by TCRdb with MiXCR from the multiplex PCR reads. The sample has about 620,000 distinct CDR3 sequences, 22% seen once. Sample: peripheral blood. These receptors came from a woman aged 18 to 35 with stable Graves' hyperthyroidism. Some clones in this sample may be carry-over from other donors' samples.

Many counts were recorded for this clonotype. The V call is TRBV9, the J call TRBJ2-7; TRBD2 is a possible D gene (7 bases). The V gene's germline CDR1 is SGDLS and CDR2 YYNGEE. Trimming removed 0 bases at V and 0 bases at J, with 10 bases between. This CDR3 comprises 15 residues. For the CDR3, the DNA is TGTGCCAGCAGCGTAGCGGGGGGCCTCTCCTACGAGCAGTACTTC. It yields the protein CASSVAGGLSYEQYF.

This clonotype was counted at least ten times. V and J are TRBV12-3 or TRBV12-4 and TRBJ2-5, with 7 bases lining up with TRBD1. The CDR3 is made up of 15 amino acids. V lost 3 bases and J lost 1; bases outside the gene matches: 5. The CDR3 region has the DNA TGTGCCAGCAGTTTTCGAAGGGACAGCCAAGAGACCCAGTACTTC. Translating it yields CASSFRRDSQETQYF.

This clonotype was seen many times. This chain joins TRBV29-1 and TRBJ1-1, with 7 bases identical to TRBD1. Per the germline V gene, CDR1 is SQVTM and CDR2 is ANQGSEA. V shed 7 bases, J shed 2 bases, and the junction held 7 bases outside the gene matches. The CDR3 spans 13 residues. The CDR3: CSENRGLNTEAFF. The CDR3 DNA follows: TGCAGCGAAAACAGGGGACTAAACACTGAAGCTTTCTTT.

This clonotype was counted at least ten times. This sequence joins TRBV10-2 and TRBJ2-2; TRBD2 aligns across 8 bases. CDR3 length: 15 residues. The germline CDR1 and CDR2 sequences are WSHSY and SAAADI. V was clipped by 7 bases and J by 4 bases; unmatched bases: 8. As DNA, the CDR3 is TGCGCCAGCACTCAAAGCGGGAGCGGCACCGGGGAGCTGTTTTTT. As protein: CASTQSGSGTGELFF.

The chain has TRBV7-8 and TRBJ2-5; a possible D gene is TRBD1 (5 bases). From germline, CDR1 is SGHVS and CDR2 FQNEAQ. The V end was cut by 3 bases, the J end by 7 bases, with 15 bases between. There are 14 residues in the CDR3. CDR3 amino acids: CASSFQGLLGTQYF. The CDR3 coding sequence is TGTGCCAGCAGCTTCCAGGGCCTATTAGGGACCCAGTACTTC.

J is TRBJ1-2 and V is TRBV2; TRBD1 matches 12 bases. Trimming removed 10 bases from V and 12 bases from J; junction bases left unmatched: 12. Germline values: CDR1 SNHLY, CDR2 FYNNEI. This CDR3 has 13 residues. CDR3: CATRDRGPSGDTF. DNA of the CDR3: TGTGCCACCCGGGACAGGGGGCCAAGTGGAGACACCTTC.

This clonotype occurred many times. The chain couples TRBV24-1 to TRBJ1-1; a possible D gene is TRBD1 (5 bases). Germline V lookup: CDR1 KGHDR, CDR2 SFDVKD. CDR3 length: 13 amino acids. The V gene lost 7 bases and the J gene lost 0 bases, with 8 bases spanning the gap. DNA for the CDR3: TGTGCCACCAGGGGGCAGGTGAACACTGAAGCTTTCTTT. Translated, it gives CATRGQVNTEAFF.

A single count supports this clonotype. J is TRBJ2-7 and V is TRBV6-1, with 11 bases identical to TRBD1. CDR1 MNHNS and CDR2 SASEGT come from the germline V gene. The trim removed 5 bases at V and 4 bases at J, leaving 7 bases unmatched. The CDR3 length is 15 residues. CDR3 in amino acids: CASSKPGTGGYEQYF. CDR3 coding DNA: TGTGCCAGCAGTAAGCCCGGGACAGGGGGTTACGAGCAGTACTTC.

This clonotype was found many times. This chain connects TRBV2 to TRBJ1-5; no clear D. Germline V lookup: CDR1 SNHLY, CDR2 FYNNEI. The CDR3 extends over 14 amino acids. The ends were cut back, 6 bases at V and 4 bases at J, with 13 bases in the middle. The CDR3 region has the DNA TGTGCCAGCAGGGGGTTAACAGAGAATCAGCCCCAGCATTTT. Protein product: CASRGLTENQPQHF.

This clonotype was seen repeatedly, ten times or more. J is TRBJ1-1 and V is TRBV10-3; no reliable D call. CDR1 ENHRY and CDR2 SYGVKD come from the germline V gene. The CDR3 covers 12 residues. V gave up 3 bases and J gave up 1 base, with 3 bases separating them. The CDR3: CAISERNTEAFF. In DNA, the CDR3 is TGTGCCATCAGTGAACGGAACACTGAAGCTTTCTTT.

This clonotype was picked up a small number of times. The chain combines TRBV5-4 with TRBJ2-7; 7 bases are a match to TRBD1. Germline values: CDR1 SGHNT, CDR2 YYREEE (reference sequence). Unmatched junction bases numbered 9, after V lost 5 bases and J lost 1 base. This CDR3 contains 15 residues. CDR3 residues: CASRLGGGRSYEQYF. The CDR3 nucleotides read TGTGCCAGCAGGTTAGGGGGCGGAAGGTCCTACGAGCAGTACTTC.